These 27 T cell receptor beta chains came from one sample sequenced in a study of shared clonotypes between healthy human individuals. Libraries were prepared by immunoSEQ multiplex PCR; TCRdb keeps only in-frame clonotypes and omits some of them. The sample holds 2 million to 3 million clones, approximately 93% seen once. The sample consisted of naive CD4+ T cells from PBMCs. Subset specified: CD45RA+ positively selected. The receptor source for this set is a man aged 18 to 30 in good health. Some clones in this sample may be carry-over from other donors' samples.

For the CDR3, the DNA is TGTGCCATCATGGGGGGCCTGAACACTGAAGCTTTCTTT. Its translation: CAIMGGLNTEAFF. V and J are TRBV10-3 and TRBJ1-1; a weak D match, TRBD1 (6 bases). Germline loops: CDR1 ENHRY, CDR2 SYGVKD. The CDR3 has 13 amino acids. The V and J ends lost 7 bases and 0 bases respectively, with 9 bases between them.

This chain links TRBV7-2 with TRBJ1-1; possibly TRBD1 for D (5 bases). Germline CDR1 and CDR2: SGHTA and FQGNSA. The V end was cut by 2 bases, the J end by 4 bases, with 14 bases between. This CDR3 contains 15 residues. The chain's CDR3 is CASSLSREGFTEAFF. The CDR3 coding sequence is TGTGCCAGCAGCTTATCCAGGGAGGGGTTCACTGAAGCTTTCTTT.

The CDR3 DNA is TGTGCCAGCAGCGGAGTACTCTCTGGAAACACCATATATTTT. Translated, it gives CASSGVLSGNTIYF. The J gene is TRBJ1-3, the V gene TRBV6-5; no firm D call. Germline assignment: CDR1 MNHEY and CDR2 SVGAGI. The CDR3 is 14 residues long. V lost 6 bases and J lost 0, with 9 bases in between.

V usage is TRBV7-9 and J usage is TRBJ1-2; D gene uncertain. V gave up 1 base and J gave up 1 base, with 7 bases separating them. Per the germline V gene, CDR1 is SEHNR and CDR2 is FQNEAQ (reference sequence). The CDR3 loop spans 14 amino acids. For the CDR3, the DNA is TGTGCCAGCAGCTTAGTAGCCCGTAACTATGGCTACACCTTC. Translated, it gives CASSLVARNYGYTF. Variable domain in full (rest from reference TRBV7-9 and TRBJ1-2): DTGVSQNPRHKITKRGQNVTFRCDPISEHNRLYWYRQTLGQGPEFLTYFQNEAQLEKSRLLSDRFSAERPKGSFSTLEIQRTEQGDSAMYLCASSLVARNYGYTFGSGTRLTVV.

This rearrangement joins TRBV28 to TRBJ2-7; 8 bases agree with TRBD2. V shed 8 bases and J 3 bases; nucleotides not matched to a gene: 6. There are 13 residues in the CDR3. The germline V gene has CDR1 MDHEN and CDR2 SYDVKM. CDR3 amino acids: CASFGRVNYEQYF. CDR3 bases: TGTGCCAGCTTCGGGAGGGTAAACTACGAGCAGTACTTC.

As regards this clone: Different DNA sequences within this sample yield the same CDR3. This chain joins TRBV28 and TRBJ2-7, with TRBD2 matching over 14 bases. The CDR3 length is 15 residues. CDR1 MDHEN and CDR2 SYDVKM come from the germline V gene. V lost 5 bases, J lost 2 bases, and 2 bases stayed unmatched. As DNA, the CDR3 is TGTGCCAGCAGTCGGGGACTAGCGGGGGCCTACGAGCAGTACTTC. Protein: CASSRGLAGAYEQYF.

The chain combines TRBV5-5 with TRBJ2-7; D not certain. The CDR3 is made up of 13 amino acids. Germline CDR1 reads SGHKS; CDR2 reads YYEKEE (reference sequence). Trimming removed 0 bases at V and 2 bases at J, with 6 bases between. This chain's CDR3 is CASSLVDTYEQYF. In DNA form, the CDR3 reads TGTGCCAGCAGCTTGGTAGACACCTACGAGCAGTACTTC.

The chain links TRBV7-2 to TRBJ1-4, with D perhaps TRBD1 (5 bases). The V gene's germline CDR1 is SGHTA and CDR2 FQGNSA. Deletions cut 3 bases from V and 0 bases from J, with 11 bases between. The CDR3 runs 16 residues. The CDR3 nucleotides read TGTGCCAGCAGCTTTTTTGCAGGGCCAACTAATGAAAAACTGTTTTTT. This sequence encodes CASSFFAGPTNEKLFF.

The chain links TRBV30 to TRBJ1-2, with D possibly TRBD1 on 6 matching bases. Germline V gives CDR1 GTSNPN, CDR2 SVGIG (reference sequence). CDR3 length: 15 amino acids. Trimming took off 2 bases at V and 2 bases at J, with 15 bases between the two ends. In DNA form, the CDR3 reads TGTGCCTGGAGTATCAGTCTGAGGGGGAACTATGGCTACACCTTC. Protein product: CAWSISLRGNYGYTF.

This chain uses TRBV27 with TRBJ2-3, with 7 bases matching TRBD2. Germline loops: CDR1 MNHEY, CDR2 SMNVEV (reference sequence). The CDR3 totals 19 residues. V dropped 1 base and J dropped 5; count of bases not matched to a gene: 18. CDR3 amino acids: CASSLFVSGGPRRKDTQYF. The CDR3 nucleotides read TGTGCCAGCAGTTTATTTGTTTCGGGGGGTCCGCGTAGGAAAGATACGCAGTATTTT.

This clone was found a few times. The chain employs TRBV4-2 and TRBJ1-4, with a tentative D call TRBD1 (5 bases). V lost 5 bases and J lost 8, with 9 bases in between. CDR3 length: 12 amino acids. Germline CDR1 LGHNA, CDR2 YNFKEQ. CDR3 nucleotides: TGTGCCAGCAGCACGCGGGGGGAAAAACTGTTTTTT. Amino acid sequence: CASSTRGEKLFF.

In regard to this clone: Other DNA sequences in this sample translate to the same CDR3. The chain joins TRBV5-1 to TRBJ2-1; 9 bases map to TRBD2. Germline trimming cut 0 bases from V and 6 bases from J; bases unmatched to any gene: 1. The CDR3 is 14 residues long. The germline V gene encodes CDR1 SGHRS and CDR2 YFSETQ. CDR3 bases: TGCGCCAGCAGCTTGGGACTAGCGGTCAATGAGCAGTTCTTC. Protein sequence: CASSLGLAVNEQFF.

The count of this clone is one. The genes are TRBV7-9 and TRBJ2-5; the D gene is possibly TRBD2 (7 bases). V was pared by 5 bases and J by 4 bases, with 17 bases between. The CDR3 length is 15 residues. Looked up from germline, CDR1 is SEHNR and CDR2 is FQNEAQ (reference sequence). The CDR3, as DNA: TGTGCCAGCAGCCTCCTGGGGGGGCGAGGAGAGACCCAGTACTTC. Its protein is CASSLLGGRGETQYF.

The chain carries TRBV5-4 and TRBJ1-6; TRBD1 is a possible D gene (5 bases). The CDR3 contains 14 residues. Germline V CDR1 and CDR2: SGHNT, YYREEE (reference sequence). V was trimmed by 3 bases and J by 6 bases, leaving 10 bases between them. CDR3 DNA sequence: TGTGCCAGCAGCTCCAGGACAAGTAATTCACCCCTCCACTTT. Amino acids: CASSSRTSNSPLHF.

The V gene is TRBV9, the J gene TRBJ2-3; unclear D gene. In germline, CDR1 is SGDLS, CDR2 YYNGEE. V was cut by 2 bases and J by 0 bases, with 10 bases left in between. CDR3 length equals 15 residues. CDR3 DNA: TGTGCCAGCAGCGTGACGTTGGCTAGCACAGATACGCAGTATTTT. It is translated as CASSVTLASTDTQYF.

The V and J genes are TRBV18 and TRBJ2-1, with TRBD1 matching over 7 bases. The V gene end was trimmed by 3 bases and the J gene end by 6 bases; junction bases not matched to a gene: 5. Germline CDR1 and CDR2: KGHSH and LQKENI. This CDR3 is 14 amino acids long. The CDR3 bases are TGTGCCAGCTCACCTCAGGGGGTACGCAATGAGCAGTTCTTC. It translates to CASSPQGVRNEQFF.

Notes on this clone: Other nucleotide sequences from this sample produce the same CDR3. J is TRBJ1-5 and V is TRBV7-2, with D hard to call. Germline CDR1 reads SGHTA; CDR2 reads FQGNSA. V was trimmed by 2 bases and J by 1 base, leaving 9 bases between them. The CDR3 sequence is 15 residues long. CDR3 sequence reads: CASSLWGTSNQPQHF. Here the CDR3 DNA reads TGTGCCAGCAGCTTATGGGGAACCAGCAATCAGCCCCAGCATTTT.

V and J are TRBV7-2 and TRBJ2-1; no firm D call. The V end lost 4 bases, the J end lost 4 bases, and 5 bases lay between the germline ends. The germline CDR1 and CDR2 sequences are SGHTA and FQGNSA. The CDR3 spans 12 residues. CDR3 in amino acids: CASSSFYNEQFF. The CDR3 region has the DNA TGTGCCAGCAGCTCCTTTTACAATGAGCAGTTCTTC. The variable domain in full, with the rest retrieved from reference TRBV7-2 and TRBJ2-1, is GAGVSQSPSNKVTEKGKDVELRCDPISGHTALYWYRQSLGQGLEFLIYFQGNSAPDKSGLPSDRFSAERTGGSVSTLTIQRTQQEDSAVYLCASSSFYNEQFFGPGTRLTVL.

This rearrangement joins TRBV30 to TRBJ1-5, with a weak D call TRBD1 (6 bases). The ends were cut back, 2 bases at V and 1 base at J, with 18 bases in the middle. CDR3 length: 17 residues. Germline CDR1 and CDR2: GTSNPN and SVGIG (reference sequence). CDR3 DNA sequence: TGTGCCTGGAGTTCCCGTGGGGGGCGGCAGAGCAATCAGCCCCAGCATTTT. Its translation is CAWSSRGGRQSNQPQHF.

This rearrangement joins TRBV28 to TRBJ2-1, with D possibly being TRBD2 (5 bases). Trimming took off 7 bases at V and 0 bases at J, with 10 bases between the two ends. CDR1 is MDHEN and CDR2 is SYDVKM in the germline V gene. The CDR3 has 14 amino acids. CDR3 nucleotide sequence: TGTGCCAGCACCGAAGACTACTCCTACAATGAGCAGTTCTTC. It is translated as CASTEDYSYNEQFF.

The chain joins TRBV4-1 to TRBJ2-7, with 9 bases fitting TRBD1. Germline-derived CDR1 and CDR2 are MGHRA and YSYEKL. The J segment lost 1 base and the V segment lost 5 bases, leaving 9 bases of the junction unmatched. The CDR3 has 16 residues. CDR3 sequence reads: CASSVRVGTGSYEQYF. For the CDR3, the DNA is TGCGCCAGCAGCGTAAGGGTAGGGACAGGGTCCTACGAGCAGTACTTC.

The V gene is TRBV10-3, the J gene TRBJ2-7; D gene ambiguous. Trimming took 0 bases from V and 6 from J, leaving 15 bases between them. The CDR3 loop spans 15 amino acids. Germline CDR1 reads ENHRY; CDR2 reads SYGVKD. CDR3 protein: CAISESRPILGEQYF. CDR3 in DNA: TGTGCCATCAGTGAGTCACGTCCGATCCTAGGCGAGCAGTACTTC.

The chain is built from TRBV25-1 and TRBJ1-3; 9 bases map to TRBD1. Germline trimming cut 5 bases from V and 0 bases from J; bases unmatched to any gene: 8. The CDR3 spans 17 residues. CDR1 is MGHDK, CDR2 SYGVNS, per germline. The CDR3 DNA reads as TGTGCCAGCAGTAGGGGGGGGACAGGGATCTCTGGAAACACCATATATTTT. This encodes CASSRGGTGISGNTIYF.

The V call is TRBV6-6, the J call TRBJ1-1; tentative D call: TRBD1 (5 bases). This CDR3 region has 15 residues. Germline CDR1 MNHNY, CDR2 SVGAGI (reference sequence). Trimming left V 2 bases short and J 1 base short, with 11 bases between. As DNA, the CDR3 is TGTGCCAGCAGTTACCGGCAGGGCCAGAACACTGAAGCTTTCTTT. Translating it yields CASSYRQGQNTEAFF.

This rearrangement joins TRBV30 to TRBJ2-3; D may correspond to TRBD1 or TRBD2 (5 bases each). Germline-derived CDR1 and CDR2 are GTSNPN and SVGIG (reference sequence). CDR3 length equals 12 residues. Trimming took 7 bases from V and 7 from J, leaving 15 bases between them. CDR3 sequence: CAYGPGPHTQYF. The CDR3 coding sequence is TGTGCCTACGGCCCGGGACCCCATACGCAGTATTTT. The full variable domain, with the rest looked up from reference TRBV30 and TRBJ2-3, is SQTIHQWPATLVQPVGSPLSLECTVEGTSNPNLYWYRQAAGRGLQLLFYSVGIGQISSEVPQNLSASRPQDRQFILSSKKLLLSDSGFYLCAYGPGPHTQYFGPGTRLTVL.

The chain employs TRBV2 and TRBJ2-1; 10 bases are shared with TRBD2. This CDR3 contains 14 residues. Losses at the gene ends were 5 bases for V and 7 bases for J; bases not matched to a gene: 5. Germline V gene sequence: CDR1 SNHLY, CDR2 FYNNEI. CDR3 in DNA: TGTGCCAGCAGTTGGCTAGCGGGAGTTAATGAGCAGTTCTTC. It codes for CASSWLAGVNEQFF.

This rearrangement joins TRBV28 to TRBJ2-1, with 12 bases fitting TRBD1. The CDR3 runs 16 residues. The trim removed 3 bases at V and 8 bases at J, leaving 8 bases unmatched. Per germline, CDR1 MDHEN and CDR2 SYDVKM. This CDR3 is CASSFSGTGGPDEQFF. In nucleotides, the CDR3 is TGTGCCAGCAGTTTTAGCGGGACAGGGGGCCCCGATGAGCAGTTCTTC.